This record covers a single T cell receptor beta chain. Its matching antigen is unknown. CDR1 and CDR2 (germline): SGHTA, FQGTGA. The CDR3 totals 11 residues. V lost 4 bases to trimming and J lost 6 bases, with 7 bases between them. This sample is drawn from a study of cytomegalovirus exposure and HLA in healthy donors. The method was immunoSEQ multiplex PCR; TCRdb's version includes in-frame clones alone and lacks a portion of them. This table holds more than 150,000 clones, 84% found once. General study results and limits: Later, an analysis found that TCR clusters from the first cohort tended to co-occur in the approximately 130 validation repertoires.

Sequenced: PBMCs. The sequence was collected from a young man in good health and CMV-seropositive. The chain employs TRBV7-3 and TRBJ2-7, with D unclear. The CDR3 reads CASSSGGEQYF. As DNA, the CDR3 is TGTGCCAGCAGCTCGGGTGGCGAGCAGTACTTC.